A single sample is the source of the 20 T cell receptor beta chains below, sequenced in a study of blood T cell repertoires in COVID-19. Generated by immunoSEQ multiplex PCR, the TCRdb table keeps only in-frame clones and is missing some. The sample shows approximately 670,000 clones, about nine tenths of them seen only once. The sample taken for sequencing was peripheral blood. These receptors were taken from a woman aged 18-35 years with acute or convalescent COVID-19.

The genes are TRBV21-1 and TRBJ1-5. TRBV21-1 is labeled a pseudogene. The CDR3 totals 17 residues. CDR3 sequence reads: CASSKARARYSNQPQHF. In DNA form, the CDR3 reads TGTGCCAGCAGCAAAGCTCGTGCGAGATATAGCAATCAGCCCCAGCATTTT.

The chain is built from TRBV5-6 and TRBJ2-3; TRBD2 aligns across 8 bases. The V segment lost 0 bases and the J segment 7 bases; nucleotides outside the gene matches: 10. Germline CDR1 is SGHDT and CDR2 is YYEEEE. This CDR3 is 16 amino acids long. CDR3 sequence: CASSLERGGVINTQYF. The CDR3 nucleotides are TGTGCCAGCAGCTTGGAACGGGGGGGAGTTATAAATACGCAGTATTTT.

The chain carries TRBV2 and TRBJ2-3; 12 bases fit TRBD2. V dropped 8 bases and J dropped 3; count of bases not matched to a gene: 6. This CDR3 comprises 15 residues. CDR1 is SNHLY and CDR2 is FYNNEI in the germline V gene. The CDR3 spells CASPRLAGETDTQYF. CDR3 nucleotides: TGTGCCAGCCCCCGACTAGCGGGGGAGACAGATACGCAGTATTTT.

CDR3 sequence reads: CAISEQGGGETQYF. The CDR3 DNA reads TGTGCCATCAGTGAGCAGGGGGGTGGAGAGACCCAGTACTTC. J is TRBJ2-5 and V is TRBV10-3, with D perhaps matching TRBD1 (7 bases). The V and J ends lost 2 bases and 4 bases respectively, with 11 bases between them. Germline V lookup: CDR1 ENHRY, CDR2 SYGVKD. The CDR3 extends over 14 amino acids.

Regarding this clone: Different DNA sequences within this sample yield the same CDR3. V gene TRBV30 combines with J gene TRBJ2-7; TRBD1 matches 8 bases. Per germline, CDR1 GTSNPN and CDR2 SVGIG (reference sequence). V gave up 3 bases and J gave up 2 bases; unmatched junction bases: 0. This CDR3 contains 12 residues. The CDR3 nucleotides read TGTGCCTGGAGACAGGGGGCCTACGAGCAGTACTTC. Its protein product is CAWRQGAYEQYF. Full variable domain (rest looked up from reference TRBV30 and TRBJ2-7): SQTIHQWPATLVQPVGSPLSLECTVEGTSNPNLYWYRQAAGRGLQLLFYSVGIGQISSEVPQNLSASRPQDRQFILSSKKLLLSDSGFYLCAWRQGAYEQYFGPGTRLTVT.

This chain connects TRBV10-2 to TRBJ2-7; possibly TRBD1 for D (5 bases). CDR1 is WSHSY, CDR2 SAAADI, per germline. Trimming left V 3 bases short and J 0 bases short, with 21 bases between. The CDR3 runs to 18 residues. In DNA form, the CDR3 reads TGCGCCAGCAGTGATTGGGGCAAGGCAGGGCAGAGCTCCTACGAGCAGTACTTC. Its translation: CASSDWGKAGQSSYEQYF.

With respect to this clone: Other DNA sequences in this specimen translate into the identical CDR3. The chain couples TRBV19 to TRBJ1-2; no clear D. V dropped 3 bases and J dropped 2 bases, with 13 bases sitting between them. Germline assignment: CDR1 LNHDA and CDR2 SQIVND (reference sequence). The CDR3 is made up of 15 amino acids. DNA for the CDR3: TGTGCCAGTAGTATCCCGGGAGGCACGAACTATGGCTACACCTTC. Translating it yields CASSIPGGTNYGYTF.

This clone appeared a few times. J is TRBJ1-5 and V is TRBV5-1, with a possible D match to TRBD1 (5 bases). The V gene lost 4 bases and the J gene lost 1 base, with 12 bases spanning the gap. Germline CDR1 is SGHRS and CDR2 is YFSETQ. The CDR3 loop spans 15 amino acids. For the CDR3, the DNA is TGCGCCAGCAGCCTGACGGGGGACAGCAATCAGCCCCAGCATTTT. Protein sequence: CASSLTGDSNQPQHF.

The chain uses TRBV30 and TRBJ2-7; 8 bases align to TRBD1. Per the germline V gene, CDR1 is GTSNPN and CDR2 is SVGIG (reference sequence). The trim removed 2 bases at V and 2 bases at J, leaving 5 bases unmatched. This CDR3 comprises 14 residues. CDR3 sequence reads: CAWSTGTGAYEQYF. The CDR3 DNA sequence: TGTGCCTGGAGTACCGGGACAGGCGCCTACGAGCAGTACTTC.

The chain couples TRBV3-1 (or the pseudogene TRBV3-2) to TRBJ1-1; TRBD1 matches 10 bases. The CDR3 has 17 residues. V was clipped by 1 base and J by 1 base; unmatched bases: 6. Per the germline V gene, CDR1 is LGHDT and CDR2 is YNNKEL (reference sequence). The CDR3 loop is CASSQGTGGWRNTEAFF. The CDR3 DNA follows: TGTGCCAGCAGCCAAGGGACAGGGGGTTGGCGGAACACTGAAGCTTTCTTT.

The rearrangement links TRBV7-2 to TRBJ1-5; D remains unclear. The CDR3 contains 14 residues. Germline assignment: CDR1 SGHTA and CDR2 FQGNSA. V was cut by 5 bases and J by 5 bases, with 13 bases left in between. CDR3 residues: CASSPRGGHQPQHF. CDR3 DNA sequence: TGTGCCAGCAGCCCTCGGGGAGGGCATCAGCCCCAGCATTTT.

The chain uses TRBV24-1 and TRBJ2-7; 8 nucleotides match TRBD1. The V gene's germline CDR1 is KGHDR and CDR2 SFDVKD. This CDR3 comprises 13 residues. Trimming removed 8 bases from V and 4 bases from J; junction bases left unmatched: 6. CDR3 DNA sequence: TGTGCCACCATCCGGGACAGGATATACGAGCAGTACTTC. Its protein product is CATIRDRIYEQYF.

The V and J genes are TRBV19 and TRBJ1-6, with 8 bases identical to TRBD1. V was clipped by 5 bases and J by 7 bases; unmatched bases: 7. Germline CDR1 and CDR2: LNHDA and SQIVND (reference sequence). The CDR3 spans 15 residues. CDR3 DNA sequence: TGTGCCAGTAGTCCTGTGGGACAGGAGAATTCACCCCTCCACTTT. This translates into CASSPVGQENSPLHF.

The chain couples TRBV7-2 to TRBJ2-7, with TRBD2 matching over 9 bases. V dropped 1 base and J dropped 5; count of bases not matched to a gene: 3. CDR3 size: 14 residues. The germline V gene has CDR1 SGHTA and CDR2 FQGNSA. CDR3 bases: TGTGCCAGCAGCTTAGTGAGGACTAGCGACGAGCAGTACTTC. It specifies CASSLVRTSDEQYF.

V is TRBV2 and J is TRBJ1-5; D perhaps matches TRBD1 (5 bases). CDR3 length equals 13 residues. Germline V gene data show CDR1 as SNHLY and CDR2 as FYNNEI. The V gene lost 8 bases and the J gene lost 2 bases, with 10 bases spanning the gap. CDR3 amino acids: CASWGEGNQPQHF. In nucleotides, the CDR3 is TGTGCCAGCTGGGGGGAAGGCAATCAGCCCCAGCATTTT.

The rearrangement links TRBV7-3 to TRBJ2-1; possible D gene TRBD2, 6 bases. Germline V gene sequence: CDR1 SGHTA, CDR2 FQGTGA. V was trimmed by 5 bases and J by 1 base, leaving 12 bases between them. The CDR3 is made up of 15 amino acids. CDR3 amino acids: CASSHGGESYNEQFF. CDR3 coding DNA: TGTGCCAGCAGCCACGGAGGGGAATCCTACAATGAGCAGTTCTTC.

The chain combines TRBV2 with TRBJ1-5; maybe TRBD1 (6 bases). The CDR3 has 17 amino acids. Looked up from germline, CDR1 is SNHLY and CDR2 is FYNNEI. The V gene lost 4 bases and the J gene lost 4 bases, with 20 bases spanning the gap. In nucleotides, the CDR3 is TGTGCCAGCAGTGGAATAGTCAGGGGATTGAAGAATCAGCCCCAGCATTTT. Encoded protein: CASSGIVRGLKNQPQHF.

The rearrangement uses TRBV6-6 and TRBJ1-4; the D gene is possibly TRBD1 (5 bases). Trimming removed 5 bases from V and 0 bases from J, with 13 bases in between. Per the germline V gene, CDR1 is MNHNY and CDR2 is SVGAGI (reference sequence). The CDR3 extends over 16 amino acids. CDR3 protein: CASSAHRSATNEKLFF. The CDR3 bases are TGTGCCAGCAGTGCCCACAGGTCTGCAACTAATGAAAAACTGTTTTTT.

The V call is TRBV5-4, the J call TRBJ1-1; TRBD1 agrees at 7 bases. The CDR3 is 15 amino acids. Trimming removed 4 bases from V and 5 bases from J; junction bases left unmatched: 11. Germline-derived CDR1 and CDR2 are SGHNT and YYREEE (reference sequence). This chain's CDR3 is CASSPANRDRTEAFF. CDR3 sequence (DNA): TGTGCCAGCAGCCCTGCCAACCGGGACAGAACTGAAGCTTTCTTT.

The chain uses TRBV27 and TRBJ2-3, with D maybe TRBD2 (6 bases). The germline V gene encodes CDR1 MNHEY and CDR2 SMNVEV (reference sequence). Deletions cut 5 bases from V and 2 bases from J, with 20 bases between. This CDR3 spans 17 amino acids. The CDR3: CASSPRGAGGATDTQYF. CDR3 coding DNA: TGTGCCAGCAGTCCCAGAGGGGCCGGAGGGGCCACAGATACGCAGTATTTT.